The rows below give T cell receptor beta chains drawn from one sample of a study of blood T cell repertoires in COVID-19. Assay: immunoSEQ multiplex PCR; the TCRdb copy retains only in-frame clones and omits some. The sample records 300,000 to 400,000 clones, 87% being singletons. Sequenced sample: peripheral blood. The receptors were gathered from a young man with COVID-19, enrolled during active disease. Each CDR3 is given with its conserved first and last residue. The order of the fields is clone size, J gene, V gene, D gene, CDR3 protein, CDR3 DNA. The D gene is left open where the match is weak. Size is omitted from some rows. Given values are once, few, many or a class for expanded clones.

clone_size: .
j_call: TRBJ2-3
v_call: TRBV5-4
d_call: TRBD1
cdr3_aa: CASRKQGEVGTDTQYF
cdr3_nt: TGTGCCAGCAGGAAACAGGGGGAGGTCGGCACAGATACGCAGTATTTT

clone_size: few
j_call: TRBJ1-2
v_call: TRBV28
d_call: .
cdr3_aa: CASAQNYGYTF
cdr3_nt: TGTGCCAGTGCACAGAACTATGGCTACACCTTC

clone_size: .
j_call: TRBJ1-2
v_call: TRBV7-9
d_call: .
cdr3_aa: CASSLNSKNYGYTF
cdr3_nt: TGTGCCAGCAGCCTCAACTCGAAAAACTATGGCTACACCTTC

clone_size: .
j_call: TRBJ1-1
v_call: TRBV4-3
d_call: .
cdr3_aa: CASSLRAGDEAFF
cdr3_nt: .

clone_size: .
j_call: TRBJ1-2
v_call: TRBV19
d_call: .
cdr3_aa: CASSGENYGYTF
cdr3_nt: TGTGCCAGTAGTGGGGAGAACTATGGCTACACCTTC

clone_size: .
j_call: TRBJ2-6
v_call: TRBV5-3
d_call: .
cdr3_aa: CARSLYWGSGANVLTF
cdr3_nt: TGTGCCAGAAGCTTGTATTGGGGCTCCGGGGCCAACGTCCTGACTTTC

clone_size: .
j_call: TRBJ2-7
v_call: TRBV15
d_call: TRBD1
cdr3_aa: CATSRSGQHYEQYF
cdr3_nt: TGTGCCACCAGCAGATCGGGACAGCACTACGAGCAGTACTTC

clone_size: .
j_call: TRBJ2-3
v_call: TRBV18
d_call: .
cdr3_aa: CASSPPSSGADTQYF
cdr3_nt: TGTGCCAGCTCACCACCGAGTTCCGGGGCAGATACGCAGTATTTT

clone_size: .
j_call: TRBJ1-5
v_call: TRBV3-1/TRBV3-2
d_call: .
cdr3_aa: CASSRGGYSNQPQHF
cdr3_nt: TGTGCCAGCAGCCGGGGCGGCTATAGCAATCAGCCCCAGCATTTT

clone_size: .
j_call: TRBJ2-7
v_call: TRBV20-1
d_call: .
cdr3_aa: CSASVEEFYEQYF
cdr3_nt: TGCAGTGCTAGTGTCGAGGAGTTCTACGAGCAGTACTTC

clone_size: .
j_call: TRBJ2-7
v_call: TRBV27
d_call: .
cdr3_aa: CASSLKPGHSYEQYF
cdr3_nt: TGTGCCAGCAGTTTGAAGCCGGGACATTCCTACGAGCAGTACTTC

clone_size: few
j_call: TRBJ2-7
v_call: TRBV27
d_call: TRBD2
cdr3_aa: CASSLFGTSGSHLYEQYF
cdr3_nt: TGTGCCAGCAGTTTATTTGGGACTAGCGGGAGTCACCTCTACGAGCAGTACTTC

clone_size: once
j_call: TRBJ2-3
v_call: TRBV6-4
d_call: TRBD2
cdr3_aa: CASSDSIAGPTDTQYF
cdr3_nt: TGTGCCAGCAGTGACTCCATAGCGGGGCCCACAGATACGCAGTATTTT

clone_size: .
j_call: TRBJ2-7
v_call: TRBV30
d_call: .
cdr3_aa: CAWRTTGFSYEQYF
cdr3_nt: TGTGCCTGGAGGACCACAGGGTTCTCCTACGAGCAGTACTTC

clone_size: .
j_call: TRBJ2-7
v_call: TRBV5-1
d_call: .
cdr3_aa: CASSPDSANYEQYF
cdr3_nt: TGCGCCAGCAGCCCGGACAGTGCAAACTACGAGCAGTACTTC

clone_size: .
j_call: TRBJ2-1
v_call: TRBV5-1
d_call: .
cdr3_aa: CASSSAAGSTYNEQFF
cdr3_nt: TGCGCCAGCAGTTCCGCAGCGGGTTCCACCTACAATGAGCAGTTCTTC

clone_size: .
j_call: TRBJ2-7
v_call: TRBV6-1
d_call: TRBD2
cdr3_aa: CASSWGGRADEQYF
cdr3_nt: TGTGCCAGCAGTTGGGGCGGGAGGGCCGACGAGCAGTACTTC

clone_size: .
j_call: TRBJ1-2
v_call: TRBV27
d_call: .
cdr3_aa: CASSFGSRQYGYTF
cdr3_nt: TGTGCCAGCAGTTTTGGGTCCCGACAGTATGGCTACACCTTC

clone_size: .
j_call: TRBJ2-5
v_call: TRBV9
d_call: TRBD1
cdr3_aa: CASSFRDRSLFQETQYF
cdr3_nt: TGTGCCAGCAGCTTTCGGGACAGGTCTTTATTCCAAGAGACCCAGTACTTC

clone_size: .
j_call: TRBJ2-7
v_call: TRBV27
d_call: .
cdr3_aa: CASSPLRQGGSYEQYF
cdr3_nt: TGTGCCAGCAGTCCCCTTCGGCAGGGGGGATCCTACGAGCAGTACTTC

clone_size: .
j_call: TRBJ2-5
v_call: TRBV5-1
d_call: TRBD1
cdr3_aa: CASSLGTGYNTKETQYF
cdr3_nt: TGCGCCAGCAGCTTGGGGACAGGGTATAACACGAAAGAGACCCAGTACTTC

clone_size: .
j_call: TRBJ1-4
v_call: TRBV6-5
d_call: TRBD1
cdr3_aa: CASSRTGVREKLFF
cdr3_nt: TGTGCCAGCAGCCGGACAGGGGTCCGGGAAAAACTGTTTTTT

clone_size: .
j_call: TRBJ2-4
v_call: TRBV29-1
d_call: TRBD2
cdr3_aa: CSVRTRAGPLAKNIQYF
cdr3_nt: TGCAGCGTACGGACTAGGGCCGGGCCCCTAGCCAAAAACATTCAGTACTTC

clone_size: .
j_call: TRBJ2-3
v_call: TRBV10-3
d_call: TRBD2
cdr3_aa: CAISESLAGGGTDTQYF
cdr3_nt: TGTGCCATCAGTGAGTCGTTAGCGGGAGGGGGCACAGATACGCAGTATTTT

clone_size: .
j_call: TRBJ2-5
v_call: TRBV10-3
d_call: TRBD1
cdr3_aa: CAISEEGQGAGAETQYF
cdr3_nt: TGTGCCATCAGTGAGGAGGGACAGGGGGCGGGAGCTGAGACCCAGTACTTC

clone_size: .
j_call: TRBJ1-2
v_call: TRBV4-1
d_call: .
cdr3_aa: CASSQVNRENYGYTF
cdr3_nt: TGCGCCAGCAGCCAAGTCAACAGGGAAAACTATGGCTACACCTTC

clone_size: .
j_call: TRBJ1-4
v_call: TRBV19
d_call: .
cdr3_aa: CASTRGGTNEKLFF
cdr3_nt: TGTGCCAGTACCCGCGGAGGTACTAATGAAAAACTGTTTTTT

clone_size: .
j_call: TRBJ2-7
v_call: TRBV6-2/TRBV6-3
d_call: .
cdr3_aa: CASSSLNQGTPYEQYF
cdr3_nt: TGTGCCAGCAGTTCTCTAAACCAAGGGACACCTTACGAGCAGTACTTC

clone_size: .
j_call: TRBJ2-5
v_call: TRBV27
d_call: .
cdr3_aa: CASSFRGQETQYF
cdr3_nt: TGTGCCAGCAGTTTCCGGGGCCAAGAGACCCAGTACTTC

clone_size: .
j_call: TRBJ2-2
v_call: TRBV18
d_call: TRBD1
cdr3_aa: CASSARQGSNTGELFF
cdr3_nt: TGTGCCAGCTCAGCCAGACAGGGGTCGAACACCGGGGAGCTGTTTTTT

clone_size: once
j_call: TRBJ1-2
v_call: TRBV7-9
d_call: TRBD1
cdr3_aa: CASSEKDRDYGYTF
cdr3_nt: TGTGCCAGCAGCGAAAAGGACAGGGACTATGGCTACACCTTC

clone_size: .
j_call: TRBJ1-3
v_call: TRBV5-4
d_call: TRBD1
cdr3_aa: CASSSPKTGGSGNTIYF
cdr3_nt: TGTGCCAGCAGCTCCCCGAAGACAGGGGGGTCAGGAAACACCATATATTTT

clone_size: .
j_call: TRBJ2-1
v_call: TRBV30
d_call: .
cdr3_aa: CAWRRDSSSYNEQFF
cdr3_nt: TGTGCCTGGAGGAGGGACTCAAGCTCCTACAATGAGCAGTTCTTC

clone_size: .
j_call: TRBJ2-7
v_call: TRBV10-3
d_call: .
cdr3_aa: CAISEPTETYEQYF
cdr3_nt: TGTGCCATCAGTGAGCCGACTGAAACCTACGAGCAGTACTTC

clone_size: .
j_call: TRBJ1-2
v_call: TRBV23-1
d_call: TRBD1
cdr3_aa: CASSLRDRGQPGYTF
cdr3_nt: TGCGCCAGCAGCCTCAGGGACAGGGGTCAACCGGGCTACACCTTC

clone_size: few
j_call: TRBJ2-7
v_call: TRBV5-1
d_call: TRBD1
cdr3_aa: CASSRTGDLGEQYF
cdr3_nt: TGCGCCAGCAGTCGAACAGGGGATCTCGGCGAGCAGTACTTC

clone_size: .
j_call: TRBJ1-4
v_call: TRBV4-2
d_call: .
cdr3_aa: CASSQGGGFATNEKLFF
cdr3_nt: TGTGCCAGCAGCCAAGGAGGAGGGTTTGCAACTAATGAAAAACTGTTTTTT

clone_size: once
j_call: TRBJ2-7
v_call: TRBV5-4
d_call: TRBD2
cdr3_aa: CASSPRAGGTYEQYF
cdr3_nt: TGTGCCAGCAGCCCTCGAGCGGGGGGGACCTACGAGCAGTACTTC

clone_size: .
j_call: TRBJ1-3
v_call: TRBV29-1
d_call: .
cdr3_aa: CSVGLGNTIYF
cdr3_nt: TGCAGCGTTGGGCTTGGAAACACCATATATTTT

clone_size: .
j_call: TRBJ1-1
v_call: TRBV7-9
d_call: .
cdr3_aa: CASSLALGSLRTEAFF
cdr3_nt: TGTGCCAGCAGCTTAGCGCTAGGAAGTTTGCGGACTGAAGCTTTCTTT

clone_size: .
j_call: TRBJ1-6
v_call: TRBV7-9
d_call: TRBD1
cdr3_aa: CASSPRTGDNSPLHF
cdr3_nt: TGTGCCAGCAGCCCCCGGACAGGGGATAATTCACCCCTCCACTTT

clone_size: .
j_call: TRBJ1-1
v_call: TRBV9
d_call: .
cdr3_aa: CASSVGETYTEAFF
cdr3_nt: TGTGCCAGCAGCGTAGGCGAGACTTACACTGAAGCTTTCTTT

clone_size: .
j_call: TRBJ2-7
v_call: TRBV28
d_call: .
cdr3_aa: CASSLRQYYEQYF
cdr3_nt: TGTGCCAGCAGTTTAAGACAGTACTACGAGCAGTACTTC